The clone carrying this T cell receptor beta chain was seen once. The antigen is unknown. For the second PCR, which ran for about 7 to 11 cycles, a sample-barcoded 5' primer and a J-beta primer mix were used. TCRdb passed the 5' RACE reads through MiXCR, listing each CDR3 protein once. Seen here are over 1,200,000 distinct CDR3 sequences, approximately 60% observed once, and the top ten hold over 6.5%. The sample is drawn from a study of blood T cells in healthy people across ages. Looking at the study overall: Per every two T cells, about one barcoded beta molecule was captured by template switching. Points from the study as a whole: Higher diversity and more naive CD4+ cells were features of long-lived donors, compared to aged donors.

The CDR3 runs 14 residues. The germline gives CDR1 MGHDK, CDR2 SYGVNS. V lost 3 bases and J lost 2, with 10 bases in between. The receptor was derived from a man between 18 and 35 years old in good health. The chain joins TRBV25-1 to TRBJ1-1; D is perhaps TRBD1 (5 bases). Sequences were obtained from blood. The CDR3: CASSDPRDNTEAFF. The CDR3 DNA follows: TGTGCCAGCAGTGATCCCCGGGACAACACTGAAGCTTTCTTT.